This TCR beta chain was documented in a study of CD8+ T cells in alopecia areata. Findings and limits, study-wide: It was observed that many expanded lesional clones persisted in scalp and blood during tofacitinib.

This clone was counted once. The antigen remains undetermined. Trimming removed 5 bases from V and 2 bases from J; junction bases left unmatched: 2. Germline-derived CDR1 and CDR2 are SGHTA and FQGNSA. The CDR3 has 13 residues. RNA, once extracted, was reverse transcribed into cDNA for use as the sequencing template. TCRdb's copy holds only in-frame clones and misses some; the assay was immunoSEQ multiplex PCR. The data show 95,000 to 110,000 clones, with roughly 84% seen just once and over 20% held by the top ten. Sample treatment: oral pan-JAK inhibitor, 5-10 mg twice daily. Collection of lesional scalp punch biopsies and peripheral blood was performed in alopecia areata patients.

The clonotype comes from a human donor with alopecia areata. The input for sequencing was CD8+ T cells sorted from blood, taken at week 24, from a patient treated with tofacitinib. The rearrangement links TRBV7-2 to TRBJ1-2; 7 nucleotides match TRBD1. CDR3 protein: CASSPGQNYGYTF. CDR3 sequence (DNA): TGTGCCAGCAGCCCGGGACAGAACTATGGCTACACCTTC.